This T cell receptor beta chain appears in the sequencing data of a study of blood T cells in healthy people across ages (dated by TCRdb to 2015 to 2017). Study-level background: Template switching captured roughly one uniquely barcoded TCR beta cDNA molecule per two T cells in model experiments. To track age-related changes in TCR beta repertoire diversity, the study relied on deep sequencing normalized with unique cDNA molecular identifiers. Using the same blood draw, the study looked at two additional independent replicas of 1 million unique cDNA reads for two donors, one aged 18 to 30 and the other aged 80 or older. The donors were split into four age groups: young (average 16 years), middle-aged (around 40), aged (62) and long-lived (roughly 77).

As to this clonotype: There is no known antigen for this receptor. Base quality data are lacking; no much larger clone is found one base away.

The investigation overall reported the following: The long-lived group showed more naive CD4+ T cells, fewer expanded clones and increased TCR diversity than the aged group, suggesting age selection. Because the CMV infection status of the donors was unknown, age-related changes in expanded clonotypes may potentially have been confounded. Estimates of total diversity based on one million sequenced T cells were regarded as lower bounds and as underestimates. As age increased, observed TCR beta diversity per million T cells dropped in a roughly linear way, and a significant reduction was already evident by age 40. There was a strong correlation between observed TCR beta diversity and the percentage of naive T cells measured by flow cytometry. Conclusive comparison of naive and antigen-experienced compartments was prevented by the profiling of bulk unsorted PBMCs.

A distance of 20 bases separates the germline ends of V and J, which lose 5 bases and 4 bases respectively. The CDR3, from cysteine to phenylalanine, totals 16 residues. Left in the record is the CDR3 DNA by itself, 48 bases read in frame from the first base. As encoded in the germline V gene, CDR1 is SGHTA while CDR2 is FQGNSA. The library was made by 5' RACE. Sequencing took place on an Illumina HiSeq 2500. A second roughly 6 to 12 cycle PCR used a sample-barcoded 5' primer and a J-beta primer mix. A template-switch 5' adaptor carrying 12 random nucleotides introduced a unique molecular identifier onto each TCR beta cDNA molecule. At least 3 million CDR3-containing paired-end reads were obtained from each sample. The Mint cDNA synthesis kit, primed by a TRBC-specific oligonucleotide, was used to synthesize first-strand cDNA from all RNA. All cDNA was treated with uracil-DNA glycosylase and then went through a first 18-cycle PCR with the universal primers M1SS and BC2_uni_R. The study's processing was this. Each sample was normalized by randomly selecting 1 million high-quality reads, each carrying a distinct molecular identifier. Instead of being binned into consensus sequences, reads that shared molecular identifiers were thrown out. CDR3 identification, clonotype clustering and error correction used MiTCR with a Q25 quality threshold and the strictest error-elimination algorithm. Lower-bound total TCR beta diversity was estimated with a nonparametric unseen species model using Euler transformation. The public sequencing data were trimmed at Q25 with fastp and processed into clonotypes with MiXCR by TCRdb, which kept only in-frame beta chains. Rows are combined by CDR3 protein, so each entry shows the most common genes and DNA. The V and J calls were not made by the authors but by TCRdb's processing. The sample profile shows about 840,000 distinct CDR3 sequences; 25% to 35% of them were found once. The top ten clonotypes cover more than 8.5% of the sample.

The 39 donors, aged roughly 6 to 90 years, were systemically healthy Caucasian individuals from Russia. Approximately 9.7 milliliters of peripheral blood were drawn from each donor into EDTA-treated Vacutainer tubes. Ficoll-Paque density-gradient centrifugation was used to isolate PBMCs, with at least 6.5 million per sample. Trizol reagent was used to extract total RNA from the PBMCs, yielding at least 6 micrograms per sample. Naive CD45RAhigh/CD27high T cell percentages were measured by flow cytometry on a PBMC aliquot from every donor. This sample was shared with a second study, whose subject was T cells of mothers and their children. From the second report: Nine systemically healthy Caucasian individuals, comprising three mothers and their six children, were included as donors. cDNA synthesis used all of the extracted RNA, with roughly 1.5 ug of RNA in each 15 ul reaction. Sample barcodes and 2-4 random nucleotides were added via the M1S primer in the second PCR. More than 9 million TCR beta CDR3 reads were obtained from each mother, and 2.5 million to 3.5 million reads were obtained from each child. In both related and unrelated pairs, thymic selection shapes the output of TCR recombination in a similar way, with inherited differences having only a minor effect. Normalized repertoire overlap in related mother-child pairs was always slightly higher than in unrelated mother-child pairs, but the difference was never significant. No persistent microchimeric T cell clones were found, with a detection sensitivity of approximately 100 clones per million clonotypes. To look for features that set related mother-child pairs apart from unrelated individuals, the researchers ran deep NGS to compare the TCR beta repertoires of mothers and children. The mean age was roughly 40 +/- 4 years for the mothers and around 10 +/- 4 years for the children. Libraries were sequenced on Illumina HiSeq 2000 with 100+100 nt paired-end reads after adapter ligation with NEBNext reagents. Mother and child libraries were prepared a month apart and sequenced in separate runs to prevent cross-contamination. Between about 500,000 and 2,300,000 distinct TCR beta clonotypes were identified per donor. Naive TCR beta clonotypes were estimated from low-frequency clonotypes matched to each donor's FACS-determined naive share, without sorting.

The chain is encoded by TRBV7-2 joined to TRBJ1-2, with an unclear D gene assignment. This receptor was identified in a woman aged 40 to 55 in good health. Sequencing was done on a sample of blood. CDR3 loop: CASSAPRGRVSYGYTF. The nucleotide sequence reads as follows: TGTGCCAGCAGCGCCCCTCGTGGACGGGTTTCCTATGGCTACACCTTC.